The 17 T cell receptor beta chains in this list originate from one sample, sequenced in a study of vaccination effects on CD4 cells after COVID-19. Using immunoSEQ multiplex PCR, the repertoire was profiled, and TCRdb retains in-frame clones only, with some absent. The sample holds approximately 74,000 clones, roughly four fifths seen once. What these receptors recognize is not known. The authors isolated CD4+ T cells after around 9 days of culture. Two doses of BNT162b2 or mRNA-1273 vaccine were administered to participants. This specimen was CD4+ T cells from PBMCs cultured without peptide, taken after COVID-19 vaccination. These receptors were taken from a human donor who received a COVID-19 vaccine.

The chain carries TRBV21-1 and TRBJ2-7. TRBV21-1 has pseudogene status. The CDR3 is made up of 16 amino acids. CDR3 nucleotides: TGTGCCAGCAGCACCTCGGACGGCCGAAGCTCCTACGAGCAGTACGTC. Amino acid sequence: CASSTSDGRSSYEQYV.

The chain joins TRBV6-5 to TRBJ2-5; no definite D call. V lost 5 bases and J 5 bases, leaving 12 bases between the germline ends. Germline lookup yields CDR1 MNHEY and CDR2 SVGAGI. The CDR3 contains 13 residues. DNA for the CDR3: TGTGCCAGCAGTCCCGGGTGGTATGAGACCCAGTACTTC. This translates into CASSPGWYETQYF.

The gene calls are TRBV27 and TRBJ1-1; a weak D match, TRBD1 (5 bases). From germline, CDR1 is MNHEY and CDR2 SMNVEV (reference sequence). This CDR3 is built from 15 residues. Trimming removed 5 bases from V and 4 bases from J, with 17 bases in between. Written as DNA, the CDR3 is TGTGCCAGCAGTCAAATGGGGCAGGGCCCCACTGAAGCTTTCTTT. It codes for CASSQMGQGPTEAFF.

This clone was seen only a few times. The V gene is TRBV18, the J gene TRBJ1-2; D may be TRBD1 (6 bases). The V end lost 0 bases, the J end lost 5 bases, and 10 bases lay between the germline ends. The CDR3 covers 14 residues. Looked up from germline, CDR1 is KGHSH and CDR2 is LQKENI. This CDR3 is CASSPPGQGYGYTF. CDR3 in DNA: TGTGCCAGCTCACCACCTGGCCAGGGGTATGGCTACACCTTC.

The V and J genes are TRBV18 and TRBJ1-3, with TRBD1 as a possible D gene (5 bases). The CDR3 runs 20 residues. Germline values: CDR1 KGHSH, CDR2 LQKENI. V was cut by 3 bases and J by 0 bases, with 24 bases left in between. The CDR3 DNA is TGTGCCAGCTCACCGGATTGGGGCCGAGGGAGAAAAAACTCTGGAAACACCATATATTTT. This translates into CASSPDWGRGRKNSGNTIYF.

The J gene is TRBJ1-1, the V gene TRBV7-9, with 7 nucleotides matching TRBD1. The CDR3 spans 15 residues. V trimming: 5 bases; J trimming: 4 bases; junction bases outside the gene matches: 10. Germline-derived CDR1 and CDR2 are SEHNR and FQNEAQ (reference sequence). CDR3 residues: CASSPFAGGITEAFF. In DNA form, the CDR3 reads TGTGCCAGCAGCCCCTTTGCAGGGGGTATCACTGAAGCTTTCTTT.

This chain uses TRBV2 with TRBJ2-5, with TRBD2 as a possible D gene (5 bases). This CDR3 has 13 residues. CDR1 and CDR2 from the germline V gene are SNHLY and FYNNEI. V lost 8 bases and J 2 bases, leaving 12 bases between the germline ends. The CDR3 nucleotides read TGTGCCAGCGCTCGCGGGTTGCAAGAGACCCAGTACTTC. It translates to CASARGLQETQYF.

The chain carries TRBV6-1 and TRBJ2-5, with D perhaps TRBD1 (6 bases). V lost 5 bases and J lost 5, with 18 bases in between. Looked up from germline, CDR1 is MNHNS and CDR2 is SASEGT. This CDR3 region has 15 residues. CDR3 protein: CASSFPKQGMETQYF. The CDR3 coding sequence is TGTGCCAGCAGTTTTCCAAAACAGGGAATGGAGACCCAGTACTTC.

This clone has only a few counts. The rearrangement uses TRBV18 and TRBJ2-3; 11 bases line up with TRBD2. The CDR3 extends over 16 amino acids. Trimming cost V 5 bases and J 5 bases; bases outside gene matches: 9. From germline, CDR1 is KGHSH and CDR2 LQKENI. The CDR3 bases are TGTGCCAGCTCATATCCGGGACTAGCGGTACGAGATACGCAGTATTTT. It encodes CASSYPGLAVRDTQYF.

J is TRBJ1-2 and V is TRBV3-1 (or the pseudogene TRBV3-2); unclear D gene. Trimming pared 1 base from V and 6 bases from J, leaving 6 bases between. This CDR3 has 12 residues. Germline assignment: CDR1 LGHDT and CDR2 YNNKEL (reference sequence). In DNA form, the CDR3 reads TGTGCCAGCAGCCAAGGGAGGAATGGCTACACCTTC. Translation: CASSQGRNGYTF.

This clone was recorded once. The V and J genes are TRBV28 and TRBJ1-5; D gene ambiguous. Germline-derived CDR1 and CDR2 are MDHEN and SYDVKM. This CDR3 has 15 amino acids. Trimming took off 5 bases at V and 2 bases at J, with 13 bases between the two ends. CDR3 loop: CASSAGGLRNQPQHF. The CDR3 nucleotides read TGTGCCAGCAGTGCGGGAGGGCTGCGCAATCAGCCCCAGCATTTT.

The rearrangement uses TRBV30 and TRBJ2-6; D gene unclear. The germline V gene has CDR1 GTSNPN and CDR2 SVGIG (reference sequence). Trimming removed 2 bases at V and 0 bases at J, with 8 bases between. CDR3 length: 15 residues. This CDR3 is CAWSIGTSGANVLTF. CDR3 in DNA: TGTGCCTGGAGTATTGGAACCTCTGGGGCCAACGTCCTGACTTTC.

J is TRBJ1-2 and V is TRBV5-1, with a possible D match to TRBD1 (5 bases). The germline V gene has CDR1 SGHRS and CDR2 YFSETQ. Between the trimmed V and J ends, which lost 0 bases and 5 bases, there was a span of 14 bases. This CDR3 spans 15 amino acids. For the CDR3, the DNA is TGCGCCAGCAGCTTGGTTACAGGCCCAAGGTATGGCTACACCTTC. This gives the protein CASSLVTGPRYGYTF.

This sequence joins TRBV3-1 (or the pseudogene TRBV3-2) and TRBJ2-3, with TRBD2 identical over 10 bases. The CDR3 sequence is 19 residues long. The trim removed 2 bases at V and 0 bases at J, leaving 11 bases unmatched. The germline gives CDR1 LGHDT, CDR2 YNNKEL (reference sequence). The CDR3 bases are TGTGCCAGCAGCCAATATAGGGCTAGCGGGGGACGAAGCACAGATACGCAGTATTTT. Its protein product is CASSQYRASGGRSTDTQYF.

The chain links TRBV12-3 or TRBV12-4 to TRBJ2-1; 9 bases line up with TRBD1. The CDR3 spans 13 residues. The ends lost 6 bases at V and 8 bases at J; junction bases unmatched: 5. The CDR3 spells CASRTGGAHEQFF. The CDR3 DNA sequence: TGTGCCAGCAGGACAGGGGGGGCCCATGAGCAGTTCTTC.

This clone was detected a few times. This sequence joins TRBV3-1 (or the pseudogene TRBV3-2) and TRBJ2-2; 9 nucleotides align to TRBD2. Germline assignment: CDR1 LGHDT and CDR2 YNNKEL (reference sequence). V shed 0 bases and J 4 bases; nucleotides not matched to a gene: 3. The CDR3 sequence is 16 residues long. CDR3 DNA: TGTGCCAGCAGCCAAGACAGCGGGGGGCTCACCGGGGAGCTGTTTTTT. Its translation is CASSQDSGGLTGELFF.

The chain couples TRBV6-5 to TRBJ2-3; D is unresolved. Germline loops: CDR1 MNHEY, CDR2 SVGAGI. Trimming cost V 6 bases and J 5 bases, with 9 bases left between them. The CDR3 sequence is 12 residues long. CDR3 DNA sequence: TGTGCCAGCAGCTCGCTTGGAGATACGCAGTATTTT. This translates into CASSSLGDTQYF.